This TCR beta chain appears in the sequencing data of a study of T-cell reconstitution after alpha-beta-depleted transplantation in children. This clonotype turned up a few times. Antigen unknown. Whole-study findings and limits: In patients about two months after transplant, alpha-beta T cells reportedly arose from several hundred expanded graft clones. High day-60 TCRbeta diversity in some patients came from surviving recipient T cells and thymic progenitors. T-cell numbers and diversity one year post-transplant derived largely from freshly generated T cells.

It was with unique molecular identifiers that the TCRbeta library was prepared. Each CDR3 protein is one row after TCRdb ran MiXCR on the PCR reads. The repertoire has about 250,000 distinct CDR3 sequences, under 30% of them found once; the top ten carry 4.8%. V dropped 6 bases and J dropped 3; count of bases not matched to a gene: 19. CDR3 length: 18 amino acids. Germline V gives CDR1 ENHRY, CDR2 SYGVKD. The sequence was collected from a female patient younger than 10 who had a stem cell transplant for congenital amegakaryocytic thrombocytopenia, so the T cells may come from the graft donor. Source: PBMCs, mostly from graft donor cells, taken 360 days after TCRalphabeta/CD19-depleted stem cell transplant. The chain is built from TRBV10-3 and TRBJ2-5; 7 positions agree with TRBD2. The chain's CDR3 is CAISDVWEGDQAKETQYF. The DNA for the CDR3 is TGTGCCATCAGCGATGTTTGGGAGGGAGACCAAGCAAAAGAGACCCAGTACTTC.